The TCR beta chain under discussion was sequenced for a study of regulatory T cells in long-lasting Graves disease. Study overall: Over 5 years on antithyroid drugs plus positive TSH receptor antibodies marked Graves' disease as persistent.

Broader study findings: When disease was persistent, TRBV28, TRBJ1-2 and TRBJ2-5 were the favored segments. Patients whose Graves' disease persisted exhibited lower TCR diversity than those newly diagnosed.

Researchers made TCR beta libraries by using iRepertoire HTBI primers and running Arm-PCR on CDR3 regions. TCRdb independently ran MiXCR on the multiplex PCR reads; one entry per CDR3 protein. The sample includes roughly 450,000 distinct CDR3 sequences, about a fifth of them seen just once. Time point described: persistent/refractory GD, antithyroid drugs over 5 years with positive TRAb. Making the TCR library involved RNA that had been extracted from PBMCs. EDTA tubes collected nine milliliters of peripheral blood. The CDR3 extends over 14 amino acids. CDR1 is SEHNR, CDR2 FQNEAQ, per germline (reference sequence). Trimming pared 4 bases from V and 2 bases from J, leaving 12 bases between. This clonotype showed up just a few times. Its cognate antigen is unknown.

The sequence came from a female donor with Graves disease. Sequenced material: peripheral blood mononuclear cells (PBMCs), taken when the disease was refractory, from a patient treated with antithyroid drugs. The genes are TRBV7-9 and TRBJ2-7, with D perhaps TRBD1 (5 bases). The CDR3 nucleotides read TGTGCCAGCAGCTCCGCTGGGGCTCCCTACGAGCAGTACTTC. It is translated as CASSSAGAPYEQYF.